These T cell receptor beta chains were read from a single sample in a study of memory CD4+ T cells and cytomegalovirus serostatus. Assay: immunoSEQ multiplex PCR; the TCRdb copy retains only in-frame clones and omits some. Of approximately 44,000 clones in the sample, 76% were seen once. Sequenced input: memory CD4+ T cells from blood. Receptors originate from an adult in good health and CMV-seronegative. CDR3s include the opening cysteine and the closing phenylalanine or tryptophan. D genes are given only for firm matches. Some rows mark clone size as missing; the rest say once, few, many or name a class of expanded clone.

TGTGCCAGCGGGACAGGGAATAATTCACCCCTCCACTTT CASGTGNNSPLHF TRBJ1-6 TRBV25-1 . TRBD1
TGCGCCAGCAGCTTAAGACAGGGGGCAGGTGAAGCTTTCTTT CASSLRQGAGEAFF TRBJ1-1 TRBV5-1 once TRBD1
TGTGCCAGCAGTTACTCGAACGGGGCGCTCCAAGAGACCCAGTACTTC CASSYSNGALQETQYF TRBJ2-5 TRBV6-5 . .
TGTGCCAGTAGTAGTCGCGTAACCAAAAACATTCAGTACTTC CASSSRVTKNIQYF TRBJ2-4 TRBV19 medium-sized .
TGTGCCACCAGCAGAGATCAGCCTATGAACACTGAAGCTTTCTTT CATSRDQPMNTEAFF TRBJ1-1 TRBV15 once .
TGTGCCAGCAGCAAAGCCCACCCGCCTAGCGGGGAATTCAATGAGCAGTTCTTC CASSKAHPPSGEFNEQFF TRBJ2-1 TRBV21-1 . .
TGTGCCAGCACCTCTGTCAGGCACAATGAGCAGTTCTTC CASTSVRHNEQFF TRBJ2-1 TRBV6-5 few .
TGTGCCAGCAGCTTGCTACGGGACAGCGACCTCTACTACGAGCAGTACTTC CASSLLRDSDLYYEQYF TRBJ2-7 TRBV5-8 . TRBD1
TGTGCCAGCAGTTTAGGGGGGGGGCGCCAACAAGAGACCCAGTACTTC CASSLGGGRQQETQYF TRBJ2-5 TRBV28 . .
TGTGCCAGCAGCCCCCGGCGGGGAGTCACAGATACGCAGTATTTT CASSPRRGVTDTQYF TRBJ2-3 TRBV2 . .
TGTGCCAGCAGCTTACCGGGACTCCCAGGGAACACCATATATTTT CASSLPGLPGNTIYF TRBJ1-3 TRBV11-2 . .
TGTGCCAGCAGCGCGGGGACTAGCGACACAGATACGCAGTATTTT CASSAGTSDTDTQYF TRBJ2-3 TRBV9 . TRBD2
TGTGCCAGCAGTTTGGGGTCTAACTATGGCTACACCTTC CASSLGSNYGYTF TRBJ1-2 TRBV6-6 . .
TGTGCCAGCAGCCCCCGCCAGGGACAAGAGACCCAGTACTTC CASSPRQGQETQYF TRBJ2-5 TRBV9 . .
TGTGCCAGCAGCATTAGGGGTCAGCCCCAGCATTTT CASSIRGQPQHF TRBJ1-5 TRBV28 . .
TGTGCCACCAGCGGACAAAGACAGAAACATCAGCCCCAGCATTTT CATSGQRQKHQPQHF TRBJ1-5 TRBV15 . .
TGTGCCAGCAGCTTAGGTGGGACGAGCTACAATGAGCAGTTCTTC CASSLGGTSYNEQFF TRBJ2-1 TRBV7-6 . .
TGTGCCAGCAGTGAGGGACCAGGGGTCCAGCCCCAGCATTTT CASSEGPGVQPQHF TRBJ1-5 TRBV6-4 . .
TGTGCCAGCAGCCAAGAGGGTCCCAGAGAGACCCAGTACTTC CASSQEGPRETQYF TRBJ2-5 TRBV4-2 . .
TGCAGCGTTACGGGTGGCACTGAAGCTTTCTTT CSVTGGTEAFF TRBJ1-1 TRBV29-1 . .
TGTGCCAGCAGTGAAGCCGGATATGGCTACACCTTC CASSEAGYGYTF TRBJ1-2 TRBV2 once .
TGTGCCAGCAGCGTGGGACAGCCGAGCTCTGGAAACACCATATATTTT CASSVGQPSSGNTIYF TRBJ1-3 TRBV7-2 few TRBD1
TGTGCCAGCAGGGTAAACACTGAAGCTTTCTTT CASRVNTEAFF TRBJ1-1 TRBV2 few .
TGTGCCAGCAGCCAAGATTTAAGGAATGAAGCTTTCTTT CASSQDLRNEAFF TRBJ1-1 TRBV14 . .
TGCGCCAGCAGCCAAGATTCGGGGAGGAGAACCGGGGAGCTGTTTTTT CASSQDSGRRTGELFF TRBJ2-2 TRBV4-1 once .
TGTGCCAGCAGCGGCCGTAGCGGGGCCACAGATACGCAGTATTTT CASSGRSGATDTQYF TRBJ2-3 TRBV9 . TRBD2
TGTGCCAGCAGATTACAGGGGGAAATCGGTGAAGCTTTCTTT CASRLQGEIGEAFF TRBJ1-1 TRBV5-5 . TRBD1
TGTGCCTGGAGTGTACGAGGGGGGGGAGACAATGAGCAGTTCTTC CAWSVRGGGDNEQFF TRBJ2-1 TRBV30 . .
TGTGCCACCAGCCCCGGGACAGGAATGAACACTGAAGCTTTCTTT CATSPGTGMNTEAFF TRBJ1-1 TRBV15 . TRBD1
TGTGCCAGCTCCCGGACAGGGTCTGGGGCCAACGTCCTGACTTTC CASSRTGSGANVLTF TRBJ2-6 TRBV18 once TRBD1
TGTGCCAGCAGCTTTGGACAGGTCTATGGCTACACCTTC CASSFGQVYGYTF TRBJ1-2 TRBV5-4 . TRBD1
TGTGCCAGCAGGGAACCCCTTATCCTAGCGGGGGGGTACACAGATACGCAGTATTTT CASREPLILAGGYTDTQYF TRBJ2-3 TRBV2 . TRBD2
TGTGCCAGCAGCTTATGGCAGGGACCGAACACCGGGGAGCTGTTTTTT CASSLWQGPNTGELFF TRBJ2-2 TRBV7-6 . .
TGTGCCAGTAGCTTGGGACAGGGGAACACCGGGGAGCTGTTTTTT CASSLGQGNTGELFF TRBJ2-2 TRBV19 . TRBD1
TGTGCCAGCACTTCCCTCGGGGGAGCCAAAAACATTCAGTACTTC CASTSLGGAKNIQYF TRBJ2-4 TRBV5-5 . .
TGTGCCAGCAGTGGGGGGCGGATCTATAGCAATCAGCCCCAGCATTTT CASSGGRIYSNQPQHF TRBJ1-5 TRBV2 few .
TGTGCCAGTAGCAGAGAGGGGGCGCTTATTGAAAAACTGTTTTTT CASSREGALIEKLFF TRBJ1-4 TRBV19 . TRBD1
TGTGCCAGCAGTGCCTCCTTTGGGGGGGCGAGGGTGGCTGGAAACACCATATATTTT CASSASFGGARVAGNTIYF TRBJ1-3 TRBV28 . .
TGCAGCGTTGGTACACAGGGGGCAAGAGATACGCAGTATTTT CSVGTQGARDTQYF TRBJ2-3 TRBV29-1 once TRBD1
TGTGCCAGCAGCTCGAGACACCCGGGAACTGAAGCTTTCTTT CASSSRHPGTEAFF TRBJ1-1 TRBV5-4 . .
TGTGCCAGCAGTGACCAGGGTTACAATTCACCCCTCCACTTT CASSDQGYNSPLHF TRBJ1-6 TRBV6-4 . .
TGTGCCAGTCCCCCGGCGGGGGCCCATCAGGATACGCAGTATTTT CASPPAGAHQDTQYF TRBJ2-3 TRBV28 . .
TGTGCCAGCAGCTTGATGGACAGGGGTGGCTACACCTTC CASSLMDRGGYTF TRBJ1-2 TRBV7-2 few TRBD1
TGTGCCAGCAGTCCCGGACCCGGGACAAGGAATGAAAAACTGTTTTTT CASSPGPGTRNEKLFF TRBJ1-4 TRBV2 . .
TGCGCCAGCAGTGAGTCGAAGGGGGTAGGGAATGAGCAGTTCTTC CASSESKGVGNEQFF TRBJ2-1 TRBV10-1 . .
TGTGCCAGCAGCGTAGTAGCGCCGAGCTCCTACAATGAGCAGTTCTTC CASSVVAPSSYNEQFF TRBJ2-1 TRBV9 . .
TGTGCCAGCAGCTTGGGCGGGACAGGGAGCACTGAAGCTTTCTTT CASSLGGTGSTEAFF TRBJ1-1 TRBV5-6 few TRBD1
TGTGCCAGCAGCCTACGGACTAGCGGGGGGCGGGATACGCAGTATTTT CASSLRTSGGRDTQYF TRBJ2-3 TRBV7-8 . TRBD2
TGTGCCAGCAGCTTAGTAGCGGGGGCCCAAGAGACCCAGTACTTC CASSLVAGAQETQYF TRBJ2-5 TRBV5-4 . TRBD2
TGTGCCACCGGAATTAGCCGGAACACTGAAGCTTTCTTT CATGISRNTEAFF TRBJ1-1 TRBV15 . .
TGTGCCAGCAGTTACAGGGGTTCTGGAAACACCATATATTTT CASSYRGSGNTIYF TRBJ1-3 TRBV5-6 . TRBD1